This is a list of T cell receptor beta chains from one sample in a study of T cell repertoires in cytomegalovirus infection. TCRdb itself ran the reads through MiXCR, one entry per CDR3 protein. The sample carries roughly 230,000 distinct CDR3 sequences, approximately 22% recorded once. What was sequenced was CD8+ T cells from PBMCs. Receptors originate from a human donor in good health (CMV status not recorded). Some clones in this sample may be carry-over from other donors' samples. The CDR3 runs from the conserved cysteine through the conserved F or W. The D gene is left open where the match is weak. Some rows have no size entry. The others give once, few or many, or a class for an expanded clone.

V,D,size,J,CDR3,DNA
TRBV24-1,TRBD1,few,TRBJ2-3,CATSGQGDTDTQYF,TGTGCCACTTCTGGACAGGGAGACACAGATACGCAGTATTTT
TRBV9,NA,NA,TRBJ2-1,CASSGRGSYNEQFF,TGTGCCAGCAGCGGAAGGGGCTCGTACAATGAGCAGTTCTTC
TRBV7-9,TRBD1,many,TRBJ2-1,CASSFSTGYEQFF,TGTGCCAGCAGCTTTTCGACAGGGTATGAGCAGTTCTTC
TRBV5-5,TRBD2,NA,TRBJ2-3,CASSGGLAGDATDTQYF,TGTGCCAGCAGCGGCGGACTAGCGGGGGACGCGACAGATACGCAGTATTTT
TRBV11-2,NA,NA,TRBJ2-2,CASSSGGPNTGELFF,TGTGCCAGCAGCTCTGGGGGGCCGAACACCGGGGAGCTGTTTTTT
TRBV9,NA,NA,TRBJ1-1,CASSVGQVNTEAFF,TGTGCCAGCAGCGTAGGACAGGTTAACACTGAAGCTTTCTTT
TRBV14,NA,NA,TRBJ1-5,CASSQEVAEPGQPQHF,TGTGCCAGCAGCCAAGAGGTAGCAGAACCGGGTCAGCCCCAGCATTTT
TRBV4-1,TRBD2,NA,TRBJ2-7,CASSQYTSGPYEQYF,TGCGCCAGCAGCCAATACACTAGCGGGCCCTACGAGCAGTACTTC
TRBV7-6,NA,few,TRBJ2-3,CASSLGSGSSQYF,TGTGCCAGCAGCTTAGGGTCGGGAAGCTCGCAGTATTTT
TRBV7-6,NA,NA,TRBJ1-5,CASSDRLADTQHF,TGTGCCAGCAGCGACCGTTTGGCAGATACGCAGCATTTT
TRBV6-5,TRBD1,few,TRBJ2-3,CASSSTGGGDTQYF,TGTGCCAGCAGTTCCACAGGGGGAGGCGATACGCAGTATTTT
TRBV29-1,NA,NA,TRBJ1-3,CSAAGSGHSGNTIYF,TGCAGCGCTGCCGGGTCAGGGCACTCTGGAAACACCATATATTTT
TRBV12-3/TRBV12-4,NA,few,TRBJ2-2,CASSLWGWDTGELFF,TGTGCCAGCAGCCTTTGGGGGTGGGACACCGGGGAGCTGTTTTTT
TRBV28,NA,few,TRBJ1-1,CASTQRGGQPEAFF,TGTGCCAGCACCCAACGTGGGGGGCAGCCTGAAGCTTTCTTT
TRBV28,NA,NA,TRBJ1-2,CASSLGLTIGYTF,TGTGCCAGCAGCCTGGGCCTAACCATAGGCTACACCTTC
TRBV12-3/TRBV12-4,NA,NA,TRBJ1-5,CASSRPGQPQHF,TGTGCCAGCAGCCGCCCTGGCCAGCCCCAGCATTTT
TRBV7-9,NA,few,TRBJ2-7,CASSPDTNSYEQYF,TGTGCCAGCAGCCCCGACACGAACTCCTACGAGCAGTACTTC
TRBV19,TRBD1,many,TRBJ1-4,CASRLRDSSTNEKLFF,TGTGCCAGTAGACTCCGGGACAGCTCAACTAATGAAAAACTGTTTTTT
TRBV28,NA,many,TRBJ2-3,CASSFPVADTQYF,TGTGCCAGCAGTTTCCCGGTTGCAGATACGCAGTATTTT
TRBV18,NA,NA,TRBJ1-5,CASSPGRGADQPQHF,TGTGCCAGCTCACCCGGGCGGGGGGCCGATCAGCCCCAGCATTTT
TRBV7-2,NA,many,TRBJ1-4,CASSYFLGDEKLFF,TGTGCCAGCAGTTATTTTCTGGGGGATGAAAAACTGTTTTTT
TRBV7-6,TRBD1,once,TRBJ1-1,CASSLARDRGRGAFF,TGTGCCAGCAGCTTAGCCCGGGACAGGGGGCGAGGAGCTTTCTTT
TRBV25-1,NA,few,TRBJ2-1,CASSEWGDEQFF,TGTGCCAGCAGTGAGTGGGGGGATGAGCAGTTCTTC
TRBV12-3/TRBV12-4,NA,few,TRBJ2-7,CASSFAGRDYEQYF,TGTGCCAGCAGTTTCGCGGGGAGAGACTACGAGCAGTACTTC
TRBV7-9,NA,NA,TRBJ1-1,CASSLAAGGSTEAFF,TGTGCCAGCAGCTTAGCGGCCGGGGGTTCGACTGAAGCTTTCTTT
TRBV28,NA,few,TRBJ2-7,CASSPARGMSSYEQYF,TGTGCCAGCAGCCCTGCCCGGGGGATGAGCTCCTACGAGCAGTACTTC
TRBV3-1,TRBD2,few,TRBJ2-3,CASSQDLEGLAGLWAQYF,TGTGCCAGCAGCCAAGATCTTGAAGGACTAGCGGGATTATGGGCGCAGTATTTT
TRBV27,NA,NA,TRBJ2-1,CASTQVGEQFF,TGTGCCAGCACCCAGGTGGGTGAGCAGTTCTTC
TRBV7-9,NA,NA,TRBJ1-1,CASSLSGVEAFF,TGTGCCAGCAGCTTATCAGGAGTCGAGGCTTTCTTT
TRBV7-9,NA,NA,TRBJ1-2,CASGNHPDREYGYTF,TGTGCCAGCGGCAACCACCCGGACCGAGAATATGGCTACACCTTC
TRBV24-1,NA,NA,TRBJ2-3,CATSDHRGDTQYF,TGTGCCACCAGTGATCACAGAGGAGATACGCAGTATTTT
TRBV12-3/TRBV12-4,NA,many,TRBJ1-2,CASSPLDRSNYGYTF,TGTGCCAGCAGCCCGCTCGACAGGTCTAACTATGGCTACACCTTC
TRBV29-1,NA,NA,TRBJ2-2,CSVEFSVGELFF,TGCAGCGTTGAATTTAGTGTGGGGGAGCTGTTTTTT
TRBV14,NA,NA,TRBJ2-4,CASSPRQENIQYF,TGTGCCAGCAGCCCGAGACAAGAAAACATTCAGTACTTC
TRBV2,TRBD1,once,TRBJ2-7,CASLTGNEQYF,TGTGCCAGCCTGACAGGGAACGAGCAGTACTTC
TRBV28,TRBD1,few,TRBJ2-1,CASSGGQGNFNEQFF,TGTGCCAGCAGCGGGGGACAGGGGAATTTCAATGAGCAGTTCTTC